This entry describes one TCR beta chain. Its target is not known. This entry is derived from a study of blood T cells in healthy people across ages. Study-level results: Per million T cells, the diversity of TCR beta decreased roughly linearly as age advanced.

Samples each had at least 5 micrograms of total RNA extracted. Germline V CDR1 and CDR2: SGHRS, YFSETQ. V dropped 3 bases and J dropped 1; count of bases not matched to a gene: 4. The CDR3 has 16 residues. The authors ran a second PCR of roughly 6 to 12 cycles using a sample-barcoded 5' primer and a J-beta primer mix. Unique molecular identifiers of 12 random nucleotides labeled each cDNA. TCRdb called the 5' RACE reads again in MiXCR, with one record for every CDR3 protein. The sample shows about 580,000 distinct CDR3 sequences, 40% to 55% of them seen only once. The TCR sequence derives from a man older than 75 in good health. The rearrangement joins TRBV5-1 to TRBJ2-7; 13 bases map to TRBD2. Sequences were obtained from blood. The CDR3 protein is CASSYGLAGVSYEQYF. For the CDR3, the DNA is TGCGCCAGCAGCTATGGACTAGCGGGGGTTTCCTACGAGCAGTACTTC.